This T cell receptor (beta chain) is from a study of low-dose radiotherapy and immunotherapy resistance in tumors. For the study at large: With fractions of 0.5 Gy given every 2 weeks, Cohort 1 accumulated a total of 6.5 Gy. Cohort 2 received 1 Gy per fraction every two weeks, totaling 13 Gy over 26 weeks. Every two weeks patients got nivolumab 240 mg flat dose, plus ipilimumab 1 mg/kg every six weeks, intravenously.

With TRAV- and TRBV-specific primers, first-strand cDNA was made, covering the alpha and beta chains. Over approximately 20 PCR cycles, TCRs were amplified from a constant-region primer and V-primer adapter. TCRdb fed the reads into MiXCR, producing one record per CDR3 protein. There are around 64,000 distinct CDR3 sequences in the sample; approximately 25% occur only once, and 6.5% to 8% lies in the top ten. As for time point: before trial treatment. Germline loops: CDR1 SNHLY, CDR2 FYNNEI. Deletions cut 3 bases from V and 1 base from J, with 9 bases between. The CDR3 has 14 amino acids. This clonotype was recorded at least ten times.

The sequence was obtained from a male donor with rectosigmoid adenocarcinoma. This specimen consisted of PBMCs, obtained before treatment. J is TRBJ2-5 and V is TRBV2; D ambiguous. This CDR3 reads CASSDLVGQETQYF. The CDR3 coding sequence is TGTGCCAGCAGTGACCTAGTAGGCCAAGAGACCCAGTACTTC. The full variable domain, its missing parts supplied by reference TRBV2 and TRBJ2-5, is EPEVTQTPSHQVTQMGQEVILRCVPISNHLYFYWYRQILGQKVEFLVSFYNNEISEKSEIFDDQFSVERPDGSNFTLKIRSTKLEDSAMYFCASSDLVGQETQYFGPGTRLLVL.